The next 26 T cell receptor beta chains were all read from a single sample in a study of vaccination effects on CD4 cells after COVID-19. Before sequencing took place, the ViraFEST assay used viral peptide pools to expand antigen-specific CD4+ T cells. At the end of nine to ten days of culture, CD4+ T cells were isolated. Each person got two doses of an mRNA SARS-CoV-2 vaccine, BNT162b2 or mRNA-1273. Libraries were prepared by immunoSEQ multiplex PCR; TCRdb keeps only in-frame clonotypes and omits some of them. The data show tens of thousands of clones, more than 60% seen once. Antigen specificity for these receptors is unknown. Sample: CD4+ T cells from PBMCs cultured with SARS-CoV-2 spike peptides, taken after COVID-19 vaccination. The receptors were gathered from a human donor who received a COVID-19 vaccine.

The sample holds a few counts of this clone. The chain joins TRBV20-1 to TRBJ1-2; possibly TRBD1 for D (6 bases). The CDR3 sequence is 15 residues long. Trimming cost V 3 bases and J 8 bases, with 22 bases left between them. Germline assignment: CDR1 DFQATT and CDR2 SNEGSKA (reference sequence). CDR3 bases: TGCAGTGCTAGTTCTTCGTCACAGGGAGAGGAGGGCTACACCTTC. This sequence encodes CSASSSSQGEEGYTF.

Only a few counts were recorded for this clone. The rearrangement uses TRBV4-1 and TRBJ2-5; weak D call: TRBD2 (5 bases). This CDR3 region has 14 residues. Germline V lookup: CDR1 MGHRA, CDR2 YSYEKL. Trimming stripped 0 bases from V and 5 bases from J, with 10 bases between. The chain's CDR3 is CASSQDGRRETQYF. For the CDR3, the DNA is TGCGCCAGCAGCCAAGATGGCAGGAGGGAGACCCAGTACTTC.

The chain carries TRBV19 and TRBJ2-3, with 12 nucleotides matching TRBD1. The CDR3 consists of 15 residues. Germline CDR1 and CDR2: LNHDA and SQIVND (reference sequence). The junction had 3 bases not matched to a gene; V was cut back by 3 bases and J by 5 bases. CDR3 loop: CASSIGTGGGDTQYF. CDR3 sequence (DNA): TGTGCCAGTAGTATCGGGACAGGGGGCGGAGATACGCAGTATTTT. The full variable domain, completed using reference TRBV19 and TRBJ2-3, is DGGITQSPKYLFRKEGQNVTLSCEQNLNHDAMYWYRQDPGQGLRLIYYSQIVNDFQKGDIAEGYSVSREKKESFPLTVTSAQKNPTAFYLCASSIGTGGGDTQYFGPGTRLTVL.

The chain uses TRBV6-2 or TRBV6-3 and TRBJ1-2; 7 nucleotides line up with TRBD1. The CDR3 length is 13 residues. J gave up 4 bases and V 5 bases, and 4 bases lay outside the gene matches. Germline-derived CDR1 and CDR2 are MNHEY and SVGEGT. CDR3 sequence reads: CASSPDRLYGYTF. The CDR3, as DNA: TGTGCCAGCAGTCCGGACAGGCTCTATGGCTACACCTTC.

Written as DNA, the CDR3 is TGTGCCAGCAGCTCCCAAACCTATCGACCAGGCCTCAAGAAAGGTGAGCAGTTCTTC. This sequence encodes CASSSQTYRPGLKKGEQFF. The chain uses TRBV14 and TRBJ2-1; D unresolved. This CDR3 region has 19 residues. Germline V gene lookup returns CDR1 SGHDN and CDR2 FVKESK. Between the trimmed V and J ends, which lost 5 bases and 9 bases, there was a span of 32 bases.

The chain combines TRBV21-1 with TRBJ1-6. TRBV21-1 is a pseudogene segment. The CDR3 has 17 amino acids. The CDR3 sequence: CASSTHERQRVNSPLHF. The CDR3 bases are TGTGCCAGCAGCACTCATGAGAGACAGCGGGTGAATTCACCCCTCCACTTT.

V and J are TRBV15 and TRBJ2-3, with 8 bases that match TRBD2. V trimming: 5 bases; J trimming: 5 bases; junction bases outside the gene matches: 12. The CDR3 length is 16 residues. Germline V gene data show CDR1 as LNHNV and CDR2 as YYDKDF (reference sequence). Here the CDR3 DNA reads TGTGCCACCAGCCGAGGCAGCAGCGGGAGTTTAGATACGCAGTATTTT. This translates into CATSRGSSGSLDTQYF.

J is TRBJ1-3 and V is TRBV9; D gene uncertain. The V gene's germline CDR1 is SGDLS and CDR2 YYNGEE. The CDR3 totals 17 residues. Trimming removed 4 bases at V and 2 bases at J, with 19 bases between. For the CDR3, the DNA is TGTGCCAGCAGCCCCAGAAGGTACGCAGGAACTGGAAACACCATATATTTT. It yields the protein CASSPRRYAGTGNTIYF.

This rearrangement joins TRBV7-8 to TRBJ2-7; 9 bases line up with TRBD1. This CDR3 comprises 15 residues. The germline gives CDR1 SGHVS, CDR2 FQNEAQ. J gave up 4 bases and V 5 bases, and 9 bases lay outside the gene matches. Written as DNA, the CDR3 is TGTGCCAGCAGCCAATTCCGGGACAGGGTATACGAGCAGTACTTC. Protein: CASSQFRDRVYEQYF.

This clone was seen only once. V usage is TRBV5-6 and J usage is TRBJ2-1; D ambiguous. Germline CDR1 SGHDT, CDR2 YYEEEE. This CDR3 is 11 amino acids long. Trimming removed 1 base from V and 10 bases from J, with 6 bases in between. This CDR3 reads CASSLLGEQFF. CDR3 sequence (DNA): TGTGCCAGCAGCTTGCTTGGGGAGCAGTTCTTC.

This chain joins TRBV11-2 and TRBJ1-1, with D perhaps TRBD1 (6 bases). This CDR3 spans 13 amino acids. Germline CDR1 SGHAT, CDR2 FQNNGV. Deletions cut 5 bases from V and 10 bases from J, with 17 bases between. This CDR3 reads CASSDNRARGAFF. DNA for the CDR3: TGTGCCAGCAGCGATAACAGGGCTCGCGGAGCTTTCTTT.

The chain combines TRBV11-2 with TRBJ2-1; D unresolved. The V end was cut by 1 base, the J end by 7 bases, with 8 bases between. Germline V gene sequence: CDR1 SGHAT, CDR2 FQNNGV. The CDR3 length is 13 residues. The CDR3 reads CASSLARTNEQFF. The CDR3 region has the DNA TGTGCCAGCAGCTTAGCCAGAACGAATGAGCAGTTCTTC. Complete variable domain (other parts from reference TRBV11-2 and TRBJ2-1): EAGVAQSPRYKIIEKRQSVAFWCNPISGHATLYWYQQILGQGPKLLIQFQNNGVVDDSQLPKDRFSAERLKGVDSTLKIQPAKLEDSAVYLCASSLARTNEQFFGPGTRLTVL.

This clone turned up a few times. This chain joins TRBV3-1 (or the pseudogene TRBV3-2) and TRBJ1-2; no clear D. The CDR3 length is 12 residues. The V gene's germline CDR1 is LGHDT and CDR2 YNNKEL (reference sequence). V lost 0 bases, J lost 7 bases, and 6 bases lay in between. The CDR3 region is CASSQEYRGYTF. In DNA form, the CDR3 reads TGTGCCAGCAGCCAAGAGTACCGTGGCTACACCTTC.

There are a few counts of this clone. This sequence joins TRBV2 and TRBJ1-2; D is uncertain. Between the trimmed V and J ends, which lost 6 bases and 4 bases, there was a span of 18 bases. CDR1 and CDR2 (germline): SNHLY, FYNNEI. This CDR3 comprises 15 residues. CDR3 loop: CASSHDTPEGYGYTF. The CDR3 region has the DNA TGTGCCAGCAGCCATGACACTCCTGAGGGCTATGGCTACACCTTC.

The J gene is TRBJ1-1, the V gene TRBV19; possible D gene TRBD1, 5 bases. This CDR3 region has 14 residues. Trimming stripped 4 bases from V and 10 bases from J, with 19 bases between. CDR1 is LNHDA, CDR2 SQIVND, per germline (reference sequence). The DNA of the CDR3 is TGTGCCAGTAGTACGGACCTTGCTGGGGGTGTAGCTTTCTTT. It encodes CASSTDLAGGVAFF.

The chain uses TRBV24-1 and TRBJ1-5, with TRBD1 matching over 10 bases. J gave up 11 bases and V 5 bases, and 8 bases lay outside the gene matches. The CDR3 covers 14 residues. From germline, CDR1 is KGHDR and CDR2 SFDVKD. The CDR3 DNA reads as TGTGCCACCAGTGTAGCAGGGGGGACAGGGGCCCAGCATTTT. It specifies CATSVAGGTGAQHF.

This clone was recorded once. This chain uses TRBV3-1 (or the pseudogene TRBV3-2) with TRBJ1-1, with D perhaps matching TRBD1 (6 bases). This CDR3 has 13 amino acids. The ends were cut back, 6 bases at V and 7 bases at J, with 15 bases in the middle. Germline values: CDR1 LGHDT, CDR2 YNNKEL (reference sequence). The CDR3 region has the DNA TGTGCCAGCAGTCCAGGGACGACAGGTGAAGCTTTCTTT. This translates into CASSPGTTGEAFF.

This clone occurred a few times. The chain combines TRBV6-5 with TRBJ1-2; D unclear. CDR1 and CDR2 from the germline V gene are MNHEY and SVGAGI. Trimming stripped 2 bases from V and 4 bases from J, with 14 bases between. The CDR3 spans 15 residues. CDR3 sequence (DNA): TGTGCCAGCAGTTACGGGATAGAGGAGGGCTATGGCTACACCTTC. Protein: CASSYGIEEGYGYTF.

The rearrangement joins TRBV7-8 to TRBJ2-4, with D possibly being TRBD2 (5 bases). The CDR3 consists of 16 residues. Germline lookup yields CDR1 SGHVS and CDR2 FQNEAQ. Trimming removed 5 bases from V and 0 bases from J, with 14 bases in between. CDR3 region: CASSVGTRLAKNIQYF. The DNA for the CDR3 is TGTGCCAGCAGCGTCGGCACTAGACTAGCCAAAAACATTCAGTACTTC.

The chain joins TRBV11-2 to TRBJ1-5; D gene uncertain. V was trimmed by 0 bases and J by 2 bases, leaving 2 bases between them. Germline lookup yields CDR1 SGHAT and CDR2 FQNNGV. The CDR3 spans 13 residues. The CDR3 region has the DNA TGTGCCAGCAGCTTAGAACGCAATCAGCCCCAGCATTTT. Translation gives CASSLERNQPQHF.

CDR3 DNA: TGCAGCGTGGCCCCGACCTTAAGCGACACTGAAGCTTTCTTT. Amino acid sequence: CSVAPTLSDTEAFF. The chain recombines TRBV29-1 with TRBJ1-1; no firm D call. CDR1 and CDR2 from the germline V gene are SQVTM and ANQGSEA. The CDR3 totals 14 residues. V lost 6 bases and J 3 bases, leaving 17 bases between the germline ends.

This chain connects TRBV5-4 to TRBJ1-1; the D gene is possibly TRBD1 (5 bases). The CDR3 extends over 15 amino acids. Trimming took 0 bases from V and 6 from J, leaving 15 bases between them. Germline V gene lookup returns CDR1 SGHNT and CDR2 YYREEE (reference sequence). CDR3 loop: CASSLAGGEESEAFF. CDR3 DNA sequence: TGTGCCAGCAGCTTGGCCGGGGGAGAAGAGTCTGAAGCTTTCTTT.

The rearrangement uses TRBV19 and TRBJ2-3, with 12 bases lining up with TRBD1. This CDR3 comprises 19 residues. The V segment lost 6 bases and the J segment 2 bases; nucleotides outside the gene matches: 15. CDR1 is LNHDA and CDR2 is SQIVND in the germline V gene (reference sequence). The CDR3 loop is CASRPSGTGGVQSTDTQYF. The CDR3 DNA reads as TGTGCCAGTAGACCATCCGGGACAGGGGGCGTTCAATCCACAGATACGCAGTATTTT.

The chain carries TRBV5-1 and TRBJ1-1, with D unresolved. Germline CDR1 and CDR2: SGHRS and YFSETQ. The CDR3 runs 14 residues. Trimming stripped 0 bases from V and 7 bases from J, with 13 bases between. CDR3 bases: TGCGCCAGCAGCTTGGATATACTCGGCCGTGAAGCTTTCTTT. Amino acids: CASSLDILGREAFF. Looking up the rest from reference TRBV5-1 and TRBJ1-1 gives the full variable domain: KAGVTQTPRYLIKTRGQQVTLSCSPISGHRSVSWYQQTPGQGLQFLFEYFSETQRNKGNFPGRFSGRQFSNSRSEMNVSTLELGDSALYLCASSLDILGREAFFGQGTRLTVV.

The CDR3 loop reads CASSVGGSYEQYF. For the CDR3, the DNA is TGTGCCAGCAGCGTAGGTGGGAGCTACGAGCAGTACTTC. J is TRBJ2-7 and V is TRBV9; possibly TRBD2 for D (5 bases). Trimming cost V 0 bases and J 3 bases, with 7 bases left between them. The CDR3 runs 13 residues. Germline assignment: CDR1 SGDLS and CDR2 YYNGEE.

The chain couples TRBV18 to TRBJ2-5, with 8 bases identical to TRBD1. Per the germline V gene, CDR1 is KGHSH and CDR2 is LQKENI. The J segment lost 0 bases and the V segment lost 3 bases, leaving 6 bases of the junction unmatched. The CDR3 is 16 amino acids. The CDR3 DNA follows: TGTGCCAGCTCACCGCCGGGACAGGCGTACCAAGAGACCCAGTACTTC. Translated: CASSPPGQAYQETQYF.